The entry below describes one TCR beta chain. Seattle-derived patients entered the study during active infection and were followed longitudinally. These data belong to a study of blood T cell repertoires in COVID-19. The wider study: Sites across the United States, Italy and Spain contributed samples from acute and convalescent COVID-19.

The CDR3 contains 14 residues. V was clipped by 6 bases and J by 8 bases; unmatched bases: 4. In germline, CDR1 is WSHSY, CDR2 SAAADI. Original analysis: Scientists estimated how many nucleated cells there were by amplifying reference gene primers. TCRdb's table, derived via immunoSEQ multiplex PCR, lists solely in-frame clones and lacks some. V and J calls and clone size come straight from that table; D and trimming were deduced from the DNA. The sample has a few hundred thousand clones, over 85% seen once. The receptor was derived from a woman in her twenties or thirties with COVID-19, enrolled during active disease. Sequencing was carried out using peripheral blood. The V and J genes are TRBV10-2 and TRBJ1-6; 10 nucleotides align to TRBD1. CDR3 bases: TGCGCCAGCAGCGTGGACAGGGGGTATTCACCCCTCCACTTT. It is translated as CASSVDRGYSPLHF.